A single sample is the source of the 8 T cell receptor beta chains below, sequenced in a study of T cells in Graves' hyperthyroidism and ophthalmopathy. Amplification targeted TCR beta CDR3 regions from RNA transcripts. In the first-round RT-PCR of the TCR CDR3, the HTBI primer set was used. TCRdb re-analysed the multiplex PCR reads in MiXCR, keeping a single row per CDR3 protein. The sample has around 250,000 distinct CDR3 sequences; about 17% are singletons. Input material: blood. The receptors originated from a woman younger than 35 with Graves' ophthalmopathy.

This clonotype showed up many times. The CDR3 sequence: CASRQGRGGGTEAFF. The CDR3 nucleotides are TGTGCCAGCCGACAGGGAAGGGGTGGAGGGACTGAAGCTTTCTTT. The chain is built from TRBV27 and TRBJ1-1; TRBD1 matches 7 bases. The V and J ends lost 8 bases and 5 bases, in that order; junction bases with no gene match: 14. This CDR3 is 15 amino acids long. The V gene's germline CDR1 is MNHEY and CDR2 SMNVEV (reference sequence).

This clonotype came up many times. V and J are TRBV20-1 and TRBJ2-1, with 9 bases identical to TRBD2. This CDR3 region has 15 residues. CDR1 DFQATT and CDR2 SNEGSKA come from the germline V gene (reference sequence). J was trimmed by 7 bases and V by 5 bases; bases with no gene match: 12. Written as DNA, the CDR3 is TGCAGTGCTCTTGGGAATAGCGGGAGTCGTAATGAGCAGTTCTTC. Its translation is CSALGNSGSRNEQFF.

This clonotype was counted many times. The chain employs TRBV6-1 and TRBJ2-1; the match to TRBD2 covers 8 bases. The V gene's germline CDR1 is MNHNS and CDR2 SASEGT. CDR3 length equals 16 residues. V was clipped by 5 bases and J by 9 bases; unmatched bases: 15. The CDR3 sequence: CASSSFRGGLEGEQFF. DNA for the CDR3: TGTGCCAGCAGTTCCTTCCGGGGGGGCTTAGAGGGTGAGCAGTTCTTC.

This clonotype was found many times. This chain uses TRBV29-1 with TRBJ2-1, with D maybe TRBD1 (5 bases). The CDR3 totals 13 residues. Germline CDR1 and CDR2: SQVTM and ANQGSEA. V dropped 0 bases and J dropped 6 bases, with 9 bases sitting between them. The chain's CDR3 is CSVEEGRPNEQFF. CDR3 in DNA: TGCAGCGTTGAAGAGGGGCGCCCCAATGAGCAGTTCTTC.

As regards this clonotype: This sequence may be a read error, since a much larger clone differs from it by one base. The CDR3 sequence is CASSRGGTSGSNEQFF. The CDR3, as DNA: TGTGCCAGCAGTCGAGGGGGGACTAGCGGGAGCAATGAGCAGTTCTTC. This chain connects TRBV7-9 to TRBJ2-1; 14 bases agree with TRBD2. The germline gives CDR1 SEHNR, CDR2 FQNEAQ (reference sequence). The CDR3 contains 16 residues. J lost 6 bases, V lost 6 bases, and 7 bases had no gene match.

This clonotype was picked up many times. V is TRBV9 and J is TRBJ2-1; a possible D gene is TRBD1 (6 bases). The germline gives CDR1 SGDLS, CDR2 YYNGEE. Trimming removed 4 bases from V and 5 bases from J, with 10 bases in between. CDR3 length: 13 residues. The CDR3 nucleotides are TGTGCCAGCAGCCCCCAGGGGCACAATGAGCAGTTCTTC. Its protein is CASSPQGHNEQFF.

This clonotype was counted many times. The chain links TRBV18 to TRBJ2-3; D is unresolved. V lost 3 bases and J 1 base, leaving 20 bases between the germline ends. This CDR3 has 18 residues. Germline CDR1 is KGHSH and CDR2 is LQKENI. The CDR3 sequence is CASSPGFGRIKGTDTQYF. CDR3 DNA: TGTGCCAGCTCACCCGGTTTCGGGCGGATTAAGGGCACAGATACGCAGTATTTT.

This rearrangement joins TRBV15 to TRBJ2-4, with unresolved D. Trimming removed 0 bases at V and 8 bases at J, with 8 bases between. This CDR3 is built from 13 residues. Germline loops: CDR1 LNHNV, CDR2 YYDKDF (reference sequence). CDR3 residues: CATSRDRQHIQYF. In DNA, the CDR3 is TGTGCCACCAGCAGAGATCGCCAGCACATTCAGTACTTC.